This note documents a single T cell receptor beta chain sequence. These data originate in a study of cytomegalovirus exposure and HLA in healthy donors. Germline loops: CDR1 MNHEY, CDR2 SMNVEV (reference sequence). The V gene lost 5 bases and the J gene lost 0 bases, with 15 bases spanning the gap. The CDR3 has 16 amino acids. Sequencing used immunoSEQ multiplex PCR; TCRdb keeps in-frame clones, though not all of them. The sample includes 55,000 to 70,000 clones, 85% to 95% seen only once; the top ten take about 2.2%. The gene calls are TRBV27 and TRBJ2-3, with D maybe TRBD2 (5 bases). This TCR was recovered from a man in his late teens or twenties in good health and CMV-seronegative. What was sequenced was PBMCs. CDR3 sequence (DNA): TGTGCCAGCAGTCCGACAACTTGGACTAGCACAGATACGCAGTATTTT. Amino acids: CASSPTTWTSTDTQYF.